This T cell receptor (beta chain) appears in the sequencing data of a study of blood T cell repertoires in COVID-19. This CDR3 spans 15 amino acids. Losses at the gene ends were 4 bases for V and 5 bases for J; bases not matched to a gene: 10. The V gene's germline CDR1 is LGHDT and CDR2 YNNKEL (reference sequence). In the original analysis: The authors estimated nucleated cell counts from reference gene primer amplification. Assay: immunoSEQ multiplex PCR; the TCRdb copy retains only in-frame clones and omits some. The DNA gave D and trimming, while V, J and clone size come from that table. The sample has 150,000 to 200,000 clones; 85% are singletons.

The clonotype originates from a human donor with acute or convalescent COVID-19. The donor label of this sample is uncertain. Sequenced material: peripheral blood. V usage is TRBV3-1 (or the pseudogene TRBV3-2) and J usage is TRBJ1-1, with TRBD1 identical over 7 bases. The CDR3 coding sequence is TGTGCCAGCAGCCCATGGGACAGAGCGGAGACTGAAGCTTTCTTT. As protein: CASSPWDRAETEAFF.